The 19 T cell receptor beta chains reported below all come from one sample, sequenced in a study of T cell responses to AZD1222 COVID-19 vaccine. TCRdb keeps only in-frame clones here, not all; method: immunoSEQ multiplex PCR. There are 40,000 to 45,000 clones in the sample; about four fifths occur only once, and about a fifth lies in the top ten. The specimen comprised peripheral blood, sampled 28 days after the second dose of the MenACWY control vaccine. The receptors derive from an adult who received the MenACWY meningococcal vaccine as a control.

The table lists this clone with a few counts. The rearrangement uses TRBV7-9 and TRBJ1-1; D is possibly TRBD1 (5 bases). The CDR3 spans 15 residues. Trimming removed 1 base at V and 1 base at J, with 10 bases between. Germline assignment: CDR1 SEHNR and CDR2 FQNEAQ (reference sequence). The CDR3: CASSLVTGPNTEAFF. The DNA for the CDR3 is TGTGCCAGCAGCTTAGTCACAGGTCCGAACACTGAAGCTTTCTTT.

The CDR3 sequence is CSARDAEAQHF. The CDR3, as DNA: TGCAGTGCTAGAGATGCGGAGGCCCAGCATTTT. This chain uses TRBV20-1 with TRBJ1-5, with D unresolved. Trimming cost V 0 bases and J 11 bases, with 8 bases left between them. This CDR3 region has 11 residues. The germline V gene has CDR1 DFQATT and CDR2 SNEGSKA (reference sequence).

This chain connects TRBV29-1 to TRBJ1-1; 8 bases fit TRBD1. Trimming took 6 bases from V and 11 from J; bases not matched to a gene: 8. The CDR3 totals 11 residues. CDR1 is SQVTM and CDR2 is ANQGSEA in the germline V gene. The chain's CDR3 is CSVSLTGVAFF. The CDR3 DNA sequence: TGCAGCGTCTCCTTGACAGGGGTTGCTTTCTTT.

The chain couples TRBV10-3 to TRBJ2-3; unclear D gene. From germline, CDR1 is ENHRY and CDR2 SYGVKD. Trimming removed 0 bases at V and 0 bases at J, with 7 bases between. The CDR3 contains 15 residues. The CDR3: CAISESMTSTDTQYF. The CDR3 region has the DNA TGTGCCATCAGTGAGTCGATGACTAGCACAGATACGCAGTATTTT.

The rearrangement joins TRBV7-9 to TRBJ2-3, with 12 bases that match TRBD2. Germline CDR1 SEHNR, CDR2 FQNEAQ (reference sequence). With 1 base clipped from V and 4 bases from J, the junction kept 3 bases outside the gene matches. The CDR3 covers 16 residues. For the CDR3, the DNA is TGTGCCAGCAGCTTAGGACTAGCGGGAGCCCCAGATACGCAGTATTTT. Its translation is CASSLGLAGAPDTQYF.

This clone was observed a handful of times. The CDR3 sequence is CASSFWTGDNSPLHF. The CDR3 DNA sequence: TGTGCCAGCAGCTTTTGGACAGGGGATAATTCACCCCTCCACTTT. This chain joins TRBV7-9 and TRBJ1-6; 9 bases fit TRBD1. V trimming: 3 bases; J trimming: 5 bases; junction bases outside the gene matches: 2. Germline CDR1 and CDR2: SEHNR and FQNEAQ (reference sequence). The CDR3 covers 15 residues.

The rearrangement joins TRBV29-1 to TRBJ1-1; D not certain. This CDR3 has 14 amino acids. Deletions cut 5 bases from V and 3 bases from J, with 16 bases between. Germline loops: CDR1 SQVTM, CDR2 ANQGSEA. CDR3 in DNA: TGCAGCGTTCCAAGTCCGGCCTCATACACTGAAGCTTTCTTT. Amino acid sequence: CSVPSPASYTEAFF.

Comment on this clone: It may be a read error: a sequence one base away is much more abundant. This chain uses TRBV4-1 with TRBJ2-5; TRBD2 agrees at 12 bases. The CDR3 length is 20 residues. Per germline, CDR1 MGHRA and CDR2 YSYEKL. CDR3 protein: CATSRQAPSGRVVPQETQYF. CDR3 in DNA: TGCGCCACCAGCCGCCAGGCCCCTAGCGGGAGGGTCGTACCACAAGAGACCCAGTACTTC.

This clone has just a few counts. The CDR3 nucleotides read TGCAGCGCTGACAGGAACTATGGCTACACCTTC. Translation gives CSADRNYGYTF. The V and J genes are TRBV29-1 and TRBJ1-2; D is possibly TRBD1 (6 bases). Germline CDR1 reads SQVTM; CDR2 reads ANQGSEA. The CDR3 has 11 amino acids. With 7 bases removed from V and 2 bases from J, the gap between germline ends came to 8 bases.

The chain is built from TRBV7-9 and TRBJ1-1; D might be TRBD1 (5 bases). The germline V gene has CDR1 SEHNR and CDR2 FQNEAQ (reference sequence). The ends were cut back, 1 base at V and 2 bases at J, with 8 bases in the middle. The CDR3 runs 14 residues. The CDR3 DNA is TGTGCCAGCAGCTTAGGGGACTTCAACACTGAAGCTTTCTTT. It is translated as CASSLGDFNTEAFF.

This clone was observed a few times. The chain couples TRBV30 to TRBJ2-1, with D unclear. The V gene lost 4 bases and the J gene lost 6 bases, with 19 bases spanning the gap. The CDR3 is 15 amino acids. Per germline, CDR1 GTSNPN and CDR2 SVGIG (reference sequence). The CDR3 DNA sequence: TGTGCCTGGACGCAACCCGCACGCGGTCCCAATGAGCAGTTCTTC. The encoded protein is CAWTQPARGPNEQFF.

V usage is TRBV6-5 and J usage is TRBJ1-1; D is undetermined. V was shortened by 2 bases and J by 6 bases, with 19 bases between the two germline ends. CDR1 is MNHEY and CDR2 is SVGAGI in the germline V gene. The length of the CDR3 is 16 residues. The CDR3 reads CASSYRTVASESEAFF. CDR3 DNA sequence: TGTGCCAGCAGTTACCGGACTGTAGCTAGTGAATCTGAAGCTTTCTTT.

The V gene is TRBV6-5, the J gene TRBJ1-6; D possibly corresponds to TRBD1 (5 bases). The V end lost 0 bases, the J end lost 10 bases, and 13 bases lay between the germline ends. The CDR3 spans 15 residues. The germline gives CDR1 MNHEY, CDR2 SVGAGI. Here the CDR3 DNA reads TGTGCCAGCAGTTACTCTATCGGGACCCAATCACCCCTCCACTTT. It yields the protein CASSYSIGTQSPLHF.

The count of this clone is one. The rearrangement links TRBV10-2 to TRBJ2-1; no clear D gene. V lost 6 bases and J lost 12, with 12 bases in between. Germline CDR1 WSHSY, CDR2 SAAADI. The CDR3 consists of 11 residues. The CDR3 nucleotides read TGCGCCAGCAGGGTTGATGTCGGGCAGTTCTTC. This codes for CASRVDVGQFF.

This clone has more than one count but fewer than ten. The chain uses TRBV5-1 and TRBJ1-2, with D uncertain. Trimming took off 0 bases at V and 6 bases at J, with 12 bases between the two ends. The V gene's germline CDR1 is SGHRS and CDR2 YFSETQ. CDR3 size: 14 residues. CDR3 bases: TGCGCCAGCAGCTTGGTCGGCAGTGGAGATGGCTACACCTTC. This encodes CASSLVGSGDGYTF.

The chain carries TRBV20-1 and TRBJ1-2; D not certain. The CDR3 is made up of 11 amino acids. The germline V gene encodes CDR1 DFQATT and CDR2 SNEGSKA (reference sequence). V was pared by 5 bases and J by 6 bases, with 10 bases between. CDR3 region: CSAYYGDGYTF. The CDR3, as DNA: TGCAGTGCTTACTACGGAGATGGCTACACCTTC.

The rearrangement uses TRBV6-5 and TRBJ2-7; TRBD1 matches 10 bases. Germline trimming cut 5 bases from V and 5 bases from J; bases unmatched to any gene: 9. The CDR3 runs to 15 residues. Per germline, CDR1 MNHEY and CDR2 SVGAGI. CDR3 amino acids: CASSPGTGVGHEQYF. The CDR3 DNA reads TGTGCCAGCAGTCCCGGGACAGGGGTAGGCCACGAGCAGTACTTC.

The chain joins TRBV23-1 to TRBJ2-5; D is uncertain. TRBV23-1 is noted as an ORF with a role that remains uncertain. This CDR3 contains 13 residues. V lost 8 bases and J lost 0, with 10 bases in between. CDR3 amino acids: CASSFLYQETQYF. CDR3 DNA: TGCGCCAGCTCGTTTTTGTACCAAGAGACCCAGTACTTC.

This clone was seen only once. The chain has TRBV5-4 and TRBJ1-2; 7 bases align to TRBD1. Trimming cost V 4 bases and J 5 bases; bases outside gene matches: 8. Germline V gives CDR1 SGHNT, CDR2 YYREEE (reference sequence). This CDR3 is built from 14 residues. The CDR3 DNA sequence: TGTGCCAGCAGCGGGGGACAGTCAGTTTATGGCTACACCTTC. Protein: CASSGGQSVYGYTF.